The entry that follows covers one T cell receptor beta chain sequence. These data come from a study of blood T cell repertoires in COVID-19. Study background: The origin of the acute and convalescent COVID-19 samples was the United States, Italy and Spain. T cells, B-cell-depleted T cells, or PBMCs provided the cDNA or gDNA that served as material.

In the study's own analysis: By means of reference gene primer amplification, nucleated cell counts were estimated. Here immunoSEQ multiplex PCR was the method, and the copy in TCRdb shows in-frame clones only, minus some. The V and J calls and the clone size are those of that table, but D and trimming were determined from the DNA. The repertoire holds 300,000 to 400,000 clones, with around 92% as singletons. The CDR3 is 15 amino acids. V shed 7 bases and J 7 bases; nucleotides not matched to a gene: 11. The receptor's source is a woman aged 25 to 45 with COVID-19, enrolled during active disease. Sequencing was done on a sample of peripheral blood. The chain joins TRBV6-7 to TRBJ2-7; TRBD2 matches 12 bases. TRBV6-7 is flagged as an ORF with uncertain function. The CDR3 DNA reads TGTGCCAGCATTCGCGGACTAGCGGGAATGGGGGAGCAGTACGTC. Amino acid sequence: CASIRGLAGMGEQYV.